The source of this TCR beta chain is a study of T-cell memory formation after mild COVID-19. MiXCR, run by TCRdb on the 5' RACE reads, gives a single entry per CDR3 protein. The sample includes around 300,000 distinct CDR3 sequences, around 15% of them seen just once. V gave up 3 bases and J gave up 5 bases, with 17 bases separating them. Germline loops: CDR1 LNHDA, CDR2 SQIVND (reference sequence). The CDR3 runs to 15 residues. The sequence was collected from a man between 18 and 29 years old who had mild COVID-19 (a few samples of this study predate the infection). Cell type and time point are not known. Material: PBMCs or a T cell subset sorted from them (not recorded which). The genes are TRBV19 and TRBJ2-7, with a possible D match to TRBD2 (5 bases). The CDR3 sequence is CASSIRDPLGNEQYF. The CDR3 region has the DNA TGTGCCAGTAGTATCCGGGATCCACTCGGCAACGAGCAGTACTTC.